The 13 T cell receptor beta chains below all came from one sample that was sequenced in a study of T cells in Graves' hyperthyroidism and ophthalmopathy. Regions amplified from RNA transcripts were the TCR beta CDR3 regions. TCR CDR3 underwent first-round RT-PCR with the HTBI primer set. MiXCR was run by TCRdb on the multiplex PCR reads, yielding one entry per CDR3 protein. The data hold 400,000 to 550,000 distinct CDR3 sequences, with around 14% observed a single time. Sequenced input: blood. These receptors were taken from a woman aged 18 to 35 with Graves' hyperthyroidism.

About this clonotype: One end of the junction fails to match germline, which may point to a read error. The chain combines TRBV9 with TRBJ2-1; D is uncertain. The germline V gene has CDR1 SGDLS and CDR2 YYNGEE. The CDR3 has 12 amino acids. The CDR3 DNA reads TGTGCCGGCAGCGTAGTAGGAAGGGAGCAGTTCTTC. Its translation is CAGSVVGREQFF. The whole variable domain, filled in from reference TRBV9 and TRBJ2-1, reads DSGVTQTPKHLITATGQRVTLRCSPRSGDLSVYWYQQSLDQGLQFLIQYYNGEERAKGNILERFSAQQFPDLHSELNLSSLELGDSALYFCAGSVVGREQFFGPGTRLTVL.

This clonotype has at least ten counts. The chain couples TRBV10-3 to TRBJ2-3; unclear D gene. This CDR3 is built from 16 residues. Germline CDR1 is ENHRY and CDR2 is SYGVKD. Trimming took off 4 bases at V and 4 bases at J, with 18 bases between the two ends. The CDR3: CAISGRQITGADTQYF. In nucleotides, the CDR3 is TGTGCCATCAGTGGAAGACAAATAACGGGCGCAGATACGCAGTATTTT.

This clonotype was detected many times. The V gene is TRBV2, the J gene TRBJ2-1; no definite D call. Deletions cut 4 bases from V and 4 bases from J, with 8 bases between. The CDR3 length is 13 residues. CDR1 SNHLY and CDR2 FYNNEI come from the germline V gene. CDR3 in amino acids: CASSAQDYNEQFF. CDR3 coding DNA: TGTGCCAGCAGTGCCCAAGATTACAATGAGCAGTTCTTC.

This clonotype was found many times. The J gene is TRBJ1-1, the V gene TRBV11-2; TRBD1 might be the D (6 bases). Trimming stripped 8 bases from V and 7 bases from J, with 14 bases between. Germline V CDR1 and CDR2: SGHAT, FQNNGV. The CDR3 runs to 12 residues. The CDR3 bases are TGTGCCAGCGCCCGGGGGCCAGATGAAGCTTTCTTT. Translating it yields CASARGPDEAFF.

The table lists this clonotype with many counts. The J gene is TRBJ2-1, the V gene TRBV20-1; 9 nucleotides align to TRBD1. Germline CDR1 is DFQATT and CDR2 is SNEGSKA (reference sequence). V shed 6 bases, J shed 7 bases, and the junction held 13 bases outside the gene matches. CDR3 length: 15 amino acids. The CDR3 sequence is CSAIPGQGLMNEQFF. In DNA, the CDR3 is TGCAGTGCAATACCGGGACAGGGTCTTATGAATGAGCAGTTCTTC.

Written as DNA, the CDR3 is TGCGCCAGCAGCTTGGCAGGGATTGATCAGCCCCAGCATTTT. Translated: CASSLAGIDQPQHF. The V gene is TRBV5-1, the J gene TRBJ1-5; the D gene is possibly TRBD1 (5 bases). This CDR3 is built from 14 residues. The V end lost 0 bases, the J end lost 5 bases, and 9 bases lay between the germline ends. Germline V gene data show CDR1 as SGHRS and CDR2 as YFSETQ.

V and J are TRBV11-2 and TRBJ1-2; maybe TRBD1 (5 bases). Germline V gives CDR1 SGHAT, CDR2 FQNNGV. V dropped 3 bases and J dropped 6 bases, with 17 bases sitting between them. The CDR3 spans 15 residues. The CDR3 coding sequence is TGTGCCAGCAGCTTGGGCCCAGGGTCTCCAGATGGCTACACCTTC. This gives the protein CASSLGPGSPDGYTF.

This clonotype was picked up many times. The chain couples TRBV5-1 to TRBJ1-1, with D possibly being TRBD1 (6 bases). The CDR3 extends over 15 amino acids. The V and J ends lost 4 bases and 4 bases respectively, with 17 bases between them. Germline-derived CDR1 and CDR2 are SGHRS and YFSETQ. The CDR3, as DNA: TGCGCCAGCAGCCCCCGACAGGCCTGGGGCACTGAAGCTTTCTTT. Translated, it gives CASSPRQAWGTEAFF.

This clonotype was observed a few times. This chain joins TRBV7-9 and TRBJ2-7; 7 nucleotides align to TRBD2. The CDR3 runs 14 residues. J lost 7 bases, V lost 7 bases, and 13 bases had no gene match. Germline loops: CDR1 SEHNR, CDR2 FQNEAQ (reference sequence). The CDR3 loop reads CASTLAGRGREQYF. The CDR3 nucleotides are TGTGCCAGCACCCTCGCAGGGAGGGGTCGGGAGCAGTACTTC.

V and J are TRBV19 and TRBJ1-5; a weak D match, TRBD1 (5 bases). Germline V lookup: CDR1 LNHDA, CDR2 SQIVND (reference sequence). The CDR3 covers 13 residues. The ends were cut back, 7 bases at V and 6 bases at J, with 13 bases in the middle. The CDR3 here is CASKSREGQPQHF. CDR3 DNA sequence: TGTGCCAGTAAGAGCAGGGAGGGTCAGCCCCAGCATTTT.

The gene calls are TRBV15 and TRBJ2-2; D is unresolved. V was cut by 1 base and J by 5 bases, with 14 bases left in between. Germline assignment: CDR1 LNHNV and CDR2 YYDKDF (reference sequence). The CDR3 consists of 16 residues. The CDR3 here is CATSRVPGLVTGELFF. CDR3 DNA: TGTGCCACCAGCAGAGTCCCGGGTCTTGTGACCGGGGAGCTGTTTTTT.

This clonotype was seen a single time. This chain links TRBV19 with TRBJ2-7; no reliable D call. The length of the CDR3 is 14 residues. Trimming shortened V by 5 bases and J by 4 bases, and 15 bases separated the two germline ends. Germline assignment: CDR1 LNHDA and CDR2 SQIVND (reference sequence). DNA for the CDR3: TGTGCCAGTAGTTTGTCTCGCGGAGAATACGAGCAGTACTTC. Its protein is CASSLSRGEYEQYF.

The table lists this clonotype with many counts. The chain links TRBV19 to TRBJ2-1; 10 bases line up with TRBD2. The CDR3 spans 17 residues. Per the germline V gene, CDR1 is LNHDA and CDR2 is SQIVND (reference sequence). The V gene end was trimmed by 8 bases and the J gene end by 5 bases; junction bases not matched to a gene: 15. The DNA of the CDR3 is TGTGCCAGTGGCCCCGCTAGAGCGGGAGGGCCCCACAATGAGCAGTTCTTC. Its translation: CASGPARAGGPHNEQFF.